This T cell receptor (beta chain) was recovered during a study of blood T cell repertoires in COVID-19. Study overall: Sources were T cells, B-cell-depleted T cells, or PBMCs; the material itself was cDNA or gDNA.

How the authors handled the data: Reference gene primer amplification in the assay estimated nucleated cell counts. Some clones are missing from TCRdb's copy, which holds only in-frame ones; the method was immunoSEQ multiplex PCR. V and J calls and clone size follow that table, whereas D and trimming were derived from the DNA. Seen here are around 97,000 clones, more than 75% observed once, and the top ten hold more than 10%. The receptor was isolated from a human donor in a cohort sampled during active COVID-19. Sequences were obtained from peripheral blood.

The CDR3 coding sequence is TGTGCCAGCAGCGTAGCGGCAGGCTCGAACACCGGGGAGCTGTTTTTT. Amino acids: CASSVAAGSNTGELFF. The chain combines TRBV9 with TRBJ2-2, with D unclear. Germline-derived CDR1 and CDR2 are SGDLS and YYNGEE. This CDR3 region has 16 residues. Trimming left V 0 bases short and J 0 bases short, with 9 bases between.